This T cell receptor beta chain was observed in a study of shared clonotypes between healthy human individuals. This CDR3 is built from 13 residues. Trimming cost V 6 bases and J 1 base, with 9 bases left between them. Germline assignment: CDR1 MNHNY and CDR2 SVGAGI (reference sequence). TCRdb's copy holds only in-frame clones and misses some; the assay was immunoSEQ multiplex PCR. The sample records over a million clones, around 97% being singletons. The chain is built from TRBV6-6 and TRBJ1-1; no firm D call. The sequencing input was naive CD4+ T cells sorted from blood. The subset was: CD45RA+ positively selected. The receptor's source is a young man in good health. The CDR3 spells CASRLRENTEAFF. DNA for the CDR3: TGTGCCAGCAGACTCAGAGAGAACACTGAAGCTTTCTTT.